Listed below are T cell receptor beta chains from one sample, sequenced in a study of blood T cell repertoires in COVID-19. Assay: immunoSEQ multiplex PCR; the TCRdb copy retains only in-frame clones and omits some. In the table there are some 270,000 clones, roughly 85% of which are singletons. The specimen was PBMCs or T cells enriched from blood (not recorded which). Receptors originate from a woman between 45 and 65 years old with acute COVID-19. The CDR3 runs from the conserved cysteine through the conserved F or W. D genes are given only for firm matches. Part of the rows lack a size; the others show once, few, many or a class for expanded clones.

J: TRBJ1-2
D: -
V: TRBV18
size: many
DNA: TGTGCCAGCTCACCTCTGCCGCAGCCGGGCTATGGCTACACCTTC
CDR3: CASSPLPQPGYGYTF

J: TRBJ2-7
D: -
V: TRBV29-1
size: once
DNA: TGCAGCGTTGGAGCCGGGGGCGGGGCAGGGGGGACCTACGAGCAGTACTTC
CDR3: CSVGAGGGAGGTYEQYF

J: TRBJ1-2
D: TRBD1
V: TRBV28
size: -
DNA: TGTGCCAGCAGTTTGGGGCAGGGGGCGAGAGGCTACACCTTC
CDR3: CASSLGQGARGYTF

J: TRBJ2-5
D: -
V: TRBV19
size: -
DNA: TGTGCCAGTAGAAGTACGGGGGTCCAAGAGACCCAGTACTTC
CDR3: CASRSTGVQETQYF

J: TRBJ1-2
D: TRBD1
V: TRBV29-1
size: -
DNA: TGCAGCGTTGACAGGGGGCGCGGCTATGGCTACACCTTC
CDR3: CSVDRGRGYGYTF

J: TRBJ1-2
D: -
V: TRBV9
size: -
DNA: TGTGCCAGCAGTCGCAGGGGCAGGGGCGATAGTAATGGCTACACCTTC
CDR3: CASSRRGRGDSNGYTF

J: TRBJ2-2
D: -
V: TRBV30
size: -
DNA: TGTGCCTGGAGCATCAGGGGCCACGGGGAGCTGTTTTTT
CDR3: CAWSIRGHGELFF

J: TRBJ2-1
D: TRBD1
V: TRBV18
size: -
DNA: TGTGCCAGCTCACCGAGGACAGGGGAAGGGGGGTCCCGGTACAATGAGCAGTTCTTC
CDR3: CASSPRTGEGGSRYNEQFF

J: TRBJ1-2
D: TRBD1
V: TRBV5-5
size: once
DNA: TGTGCCAGCAGCTTGTCGACAGGGGAATATGGCTACACCTTC
CDR3: CASSLSTGEYGYTF

J: TRBJ1-1
D: -
V: TRBV6-5
size: -
DNA: TGTGCCAGCAGTTACTCCCTTCGGGGGAACACTGAAGCTTTCTTT
CDR3: CASSYSLRGNTEAFF

J: TRBJ1-2
D: -
V: TRBV30
size: -
DNA: TGTGCCTGGGCGCTAGGCGGGATGGCTGGCTACACCTTC
CDR3: CAWALGGMAGYTF

J: TRBJ2-3
D: TRBD1
V: TRBV3-1/TRBV3-2
size: -
DNA: TGTGCCAGCAGCCTCTCGATCGGACAGGGGAGCACAGATACGCAGTATTTT
CDR3: CASSLSIGQGSTDTQYF

J: TRBJ1-4
D: -
V: TRBV11-2
size: -
DNA: TGTGCCAGCAGCTTAAGTGCGGTTCGGGAAAAACTGTTTTTT
CDR3: CASSLSAVREKLFF

J: TRBJ1-5
D: -
V: TRBV6-2/TRBV6-3
size: -
DNA: TGTGCCAGCAGTTACCGGGGGTGGCGGAGGCAGGAGCCCCAGCATTTT
CDR3: CASSYRGWRRQEPQHF

J: TRBJ1-1
D: -
V: TRBV11-2
size: -
DNA: TGTGCCAGCAGCGGATACAGGACTGAAGCTTTCTTT
CDR3: CASSGYRTEAFF

J: TRBJ1-1
D: TRBD1
V: TRBV6-2/TRBV6-3
size: -
DNA: TGTGCCAGCAGTCGCCCTCGACAGGGGGCGACTGAAGCTTTCTTT
CDR3: CASSRPRQGATEAFF

J: TRBJ1-2
D: -
V: TRBV7-2
size: few
DNA: TGTGCCAGCAGCCCCGACAGCAAAAGCTTCGGCTACACCTTC
CDR3: CASSPDSKSFGYTF

J: TRBJ2-5
D: TRBD2
V: TRBV5-8
size: once
DNA: TGTGCCAGCAGCTTGTTCCTGGGGGGGCAAGAGACCCAGTACTTC
CDR3: CASSLFLGGQETQYF

J: TRBJ2-6
D: -
V: TRBV5-4
size: -
DNA: TGTGCCAGCAGCTTCCCAGGGCAGGGGGCCAACGTCCTGACTTTC
CDR3: CASSFPGQGANVLTF

J: TRBJ1-1
D: -
V: TRBV5-1
size: -
DNA: TGCGCCAGCAGCCCGCAGACAGACATGAACACTGAAGCTTTCTTT
CDR3: CASSPQTDMNTEAFF

J: TRBJ1-2
D: TRBD1
V: TRBV6-5
size: -
DNA: TGTGCCAGCAGTCTCGTACAGGGGGATAACTATGGCTACACCTTC
CDR3: CASSLVQGDNYGYTF